One T cell receptor (beta chain) is described in this entry. Its cognate antigen is unknown. The data belong to a study of shared clonotypes between healthy human individuals. For the study at large: CD4 naive and CD4 memory each took three plates per donor, while CD8 naive took two and CD8 memory one.

Only CD45RO-negative cells positively selected for CCR7 counted as naive CD8 cells, so terminally differentiated effector memory CD45RA+ cells were excluded. CDR3 length: 18 amino acids. The junction had 10 bases not matched to a gene; V was cut back by 1 base and J by 2 bases. Germline CDR1 reads LGHNA; CDR2 reads YNFKEQ. An even split of each subset's genomic DNA across several immunoSEQ plates was performed. TCRdb keeps only in-frame clones here, not all; method: immunoSEQ multiplex PCR. Altogether around 640,000 clones are present, approximately 96% being singletons, with the ten largest covering 0.095% to 0.13%. Findings and limits, study-wide: Sharing across several donors was seen in 4% to 5.5% of naive CD4 clonotypes. Larger estimated richness was generally seen in naive subsets than in memory subsets.

The sequenced sample consisted of naive CD8+ T cells sorted from blood. The TCR was taken from a woman under 40 in good health. This chain connects TRBV4-2 to TRBJ2-1, with 8 bases matching TRBD2. The CDR3 sequence: CASSQAGGGGSAYNEQFF. As DNA, the CDR3 is TGTGCCAGCAGCCAAGCCGGGGGGGGCGGGAGCGCCTACAATGAGCAGTTCTTC.